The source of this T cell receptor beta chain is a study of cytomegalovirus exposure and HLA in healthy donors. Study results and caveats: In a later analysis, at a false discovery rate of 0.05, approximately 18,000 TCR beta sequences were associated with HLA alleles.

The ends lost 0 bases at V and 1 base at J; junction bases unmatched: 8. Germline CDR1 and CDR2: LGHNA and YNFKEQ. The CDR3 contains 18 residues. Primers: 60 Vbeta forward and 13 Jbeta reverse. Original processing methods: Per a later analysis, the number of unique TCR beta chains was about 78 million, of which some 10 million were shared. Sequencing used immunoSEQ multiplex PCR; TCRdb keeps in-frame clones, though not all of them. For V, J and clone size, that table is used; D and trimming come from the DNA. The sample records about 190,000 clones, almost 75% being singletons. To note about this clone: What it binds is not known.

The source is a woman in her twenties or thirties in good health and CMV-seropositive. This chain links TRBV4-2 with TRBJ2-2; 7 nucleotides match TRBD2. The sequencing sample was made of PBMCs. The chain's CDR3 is CASSQEGELAMNTGELFF. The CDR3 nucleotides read TGTGCCAGCAGCCAAGAGGGGGAACTAGCGATGAACACCGGGGAGCTGTTTTTT.